The 14 T cell receptor beta chains below come from one sample, sequenced in a study of monozygotic twins with inflammatory bowel disease. No DNA is given; TCRdb re-called the 5' RACE reads and lists each CDR3 protein once. The listing contains 400,000 or so distinct CDR3 sequences. The sequencing input was blood. The receptors come from a human donor with ulcerative colitis or Crohn's disease, or a healthy co-twin of an affected twin (not recorded which).

J is TRBJ2-3 and V is TRBV24-1; with no DNA, the TCRdb D assignment of TRBD1 cannot be verified. The CDR3 length is 15 residues. Germline lookup yields CDR1 KGHDR and CDR2 SFDVKD. CDR3 amino acids: CATSEGQGSFDTQYF.

This chain connects TRBV7-8 to TRBJ1-1; with no DNA, the TCRdb D assignment of TRBD1 cannot be verified. This CDR3 has 15 residues. In germline, CDR1 is SGHVS, CDR2 FQNEAQ. CDR3 sequence: CASSLAEGANTEAFF.

This chain connects TRBV11-3 to TRBJ2-1; TCRdb's D call of TRBD1 is untestable without DNA. This CDR3 has 16 residues. CDR1 SGHNT and CDR2 YENEEA come from the germline V gene. The CDR3 protein is CASSLDGSGVRNEQFF.

J is TRBJ2-3 and V is TRBV7-2; TCRdb picks TRBD2, but there is no DNA to check that call. Germline lookup yields CDR1 SGHTA and CDR2 FQGNSA. CDR3 length: 15 amino acids. The CDR3 is CASGSAGGFTDTQYF.

The V gene is TRBV7-9, the J gene TRBJ2-1. The CDR3 is made up of 14 amino acids. The germline V gene encodes CDR1 SEHNR and CDR2 FQNEAQ (reference sequence). The CDR3 here is CASSLAKRRNEQFF.

This rearrangement joins TRBV5-1 to TRBJ1-5; TCRdb reports TRBD1, a call that lacks DNA to check it against. The CDR3 totals 15 residues. Germline CDR1 is SGHRS and CDR2 is YFSETQ. This CDR3 reads CASSEAPDSNQPQHF. Full variable domain (missing parts from reference TRBV5-1 and TRBJ1-5): KAGVTQTPRYLIKTRGQQVTLSCSPISGHRSVSWYQQTPGQGLQFLFEYFSETQRNKGNFPGRFSGRQFSNSRSEMNVSTLELGDSALYLCASSEAPDSNQPQHFGDGTRLSIL.

The chain links TRBV29-1 to TRBJ2-1. This CDR3 is 13 amino acids long. CDR1 is SQVTM, CDR2 ANQGSEA, per germline. The CDR3 region is CSVEGTEENEQFF.

This chain joins TRBV12-3 or TRBV12-4 and TRBJ2-1; TCRdb reports TRBD1, a call that lacks DNA to check it against. This CDR3 spans 14 amino acids. CDR3 in amino acids: CASSLGVQGYEQFF.

The CDR3 sequence is CASSTRGVGEQFF. The chain joins TRBV12-3 or TRBV12-4 to TRBJ2-1; TCRdb proposes TRBD1, but this gene call is untestable without DNA. The CDR3 is 13 residues long.

J is TRBJ2-3 and V is TRBV9. Germline values: CDR1 SGDLS, CDR2 YYNGEE. CDR3 length: 15 amino acids. The CDR3 loop reads CASSVGGSSTDTQYF.

V is TRBV2 and J is TRBJ2-7; the TCRdb D gene call, TRBD1, has no DNA to confirm it. Germline V gene sequence: CDR1 SNHLY, CDR2 FYNNEI. The CDR3 is made up of 12 amino acids. The CDR3 region is CASRRTNYEQHF.

This CDR3 is CASSPPPGQGAGYTF. The chain employs TRBV19 and TRBJ1-2; TCRdb indicates TRBD1, and absent DNA this call remains unverified. CDR1 is LNHDA, CDR2 SQIVND, per germline (reference sequence). The CDR3 runs 15 residues.

The V call is TRBV4-1, the J call TRBJ1-1; TCRdb picks TRBD1, but there is no DNA to check that call. Per the germline V gene, CDR1 is MGHRA and CDR2 is YSYEKL. The CDR3 runs 18 residues. The CDR3 loop is CASSPIRTGDRGLVEAFF.

V and J are TRBV6-5 and TRBJ2-5; TCRdb returns TRBD2, unconfirmable since there is no DNA. CDR3 length: 11 amino acids. Germline V CDR1 and CDR2: MNHEY, SVGAGI. CDR3 in amino acids: CASSAPTREAF.